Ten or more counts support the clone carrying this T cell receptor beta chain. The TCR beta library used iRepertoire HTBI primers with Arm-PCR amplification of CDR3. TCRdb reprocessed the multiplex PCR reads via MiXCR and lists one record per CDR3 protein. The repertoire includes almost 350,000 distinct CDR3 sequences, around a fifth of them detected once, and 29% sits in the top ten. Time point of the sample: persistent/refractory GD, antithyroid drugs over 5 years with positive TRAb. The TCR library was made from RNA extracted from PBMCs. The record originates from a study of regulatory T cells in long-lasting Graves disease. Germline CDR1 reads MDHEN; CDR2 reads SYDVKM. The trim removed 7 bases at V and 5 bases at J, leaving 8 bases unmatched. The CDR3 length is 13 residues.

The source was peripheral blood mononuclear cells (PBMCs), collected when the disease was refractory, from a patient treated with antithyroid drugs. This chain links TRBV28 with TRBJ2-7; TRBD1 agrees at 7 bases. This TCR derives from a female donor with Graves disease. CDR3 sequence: CASTYRGNDEQYF. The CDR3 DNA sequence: TGTGCCAGCACGTACAGGGGAAACGACGAGCAGTACTTC.